These T cell receptor beta chains were read from a single sample in a study of OX40 agonist ivuxolimab in advanced cancers. Here immunoSEQ multiplex PCR was the method, and the copy in TCRdb shows in-frame clones only, minus some. This sample carries around 95,000 clones, roughly 93% of them seen once, and the ten largest clones take 0.25% to 0.3%. The sequencing used CD4+ or CD8+ T cells sorted from blood, collected in a trial of the OX40 agonist ivuxolimab. The receptor set was obtained from an adult with an advanced solid tumor such as melanoma, head and neck, liver or kidney cancer. CDR3s include the opening cysteine and the closing phenylalanine or tryptophan. A D gene is named only where the DNA matches it firmly. Size values are once, few and many counts, or a class for expanded clones, and some rows have none.

clone_size | d_call | j_call | v_call | cdr3_nt | cdr3_aa
- | - | TRBJ1-3 | TRBV4-3 | TGCGCCAGCAGCCAAGATTATGACCTCGGAAACACCATATATTTT | CASSQDYDLGNTIYF
- | - | TRBJ2-2 | TRBV2 | TGTGCCAGCACTCGGACGGACCCGGGAACCGGGGAGCTGTTTTTT | CASTRTDPGTGELFF
- | TRBD1 | TRBJ1-4 | TRBV6-1 | TGTGCCAGCATGACGGACAGGGGAGATGAAAAACTGTTTTTT | CASMTDRGDEKLFF
- | - | TRBJ2-1 | TRBV7-9 | TGTGCCAGCAGCTCCCTAGGCTACAATGAGCAGTTCTTC | CASSSLGYNEQFF
- | - | TRBJ2-7 | TRBV5-1 | TGCGCCAGCAGCGAAACACCCGGAGCCTACGAGCAGTACTTC | CASSETPGAYEQYF
- | TRBD1 | TRBJ2-3 | TRBV30 | TGTGCCTGGAGTGACCCCGGGACAGCAAGCACAGATACGCAGTATTTT | CAWSDPGTASTDTQYF
- | TRBD2 | TRBJ2-1 | TRBV9 | TGTGCCAGCAGCGTAGTTAGCGGGAGCGATGAGCAGTTCTTC | CASSVVSGSDEQFF
- | TRBD1 | TRBJ1-1 | TRBV4-3 | TGCGCCAGCAGCCAATTACAGGGGGCGCCTACTGAAGCTTTCTTT | CASSQLQGAPTEAFF
- | - | TRBJ1-3 | TRBV6-1 | TGTGCCAGCAGTGAGGGGGACTCGGGATGGACTTGGAGCACCATATATTTT | CASSEGDSGWTWSTIYF
- | TRBD2 | TRBJ2-1 | TRBV5-1 | TGCGCCAGCGTTTCCGGGACTAGCGGGGTGAGCTCCTACAATGAGCAGTTCTTC | CASVSGTSGVSSYNEQFF
- | - | TRBJ2-6 | TRBV11-2 | TGTGCCAGCAGCTTAAGACAGTCTGGGGCCAACGTCCTGACTTTC | CASSLRQSGANVLTF
once | - | TRBJ2-1 | TRBV25-1 | TGTGCCAGCAGTGCGTACAGGTCTAGGGGCAATGAGCAGTTCTTC | CASSAYRSRGNEQFF
- | - | TRBJ1-5 | TRBV9 | TGTGCCAGCAGCGTAGATCAGTTGAGTCAGCCCCAGCATTTT | CASSVDQLSQPQHF
- | - | TRBJ1-5 | TRBV28 | TGTGCCAGCAGTTACCTAGGTTATAGCAATCAGCCCCAGCATTTT | CASSYLGYSNQPQHF
- | TRBD1 | TRBJ2-1 | TRBV11-2 | TGTGCCAGCAGCTTGGGACAGGGTAAAAATGAGCAGTTCTTC | CASSLGQGKNEQFF
- | - | TRBJ2-1 | TRBV23-1 | TGCGCCAGCAGTCACCCGGAGTTAGCGGTTTACAATGAGCAGTTCTTC | CASSHPELAVYNEQFF
- | - | TRBJ2-1 | TRBV7-7 | TGTGCTAGCAGCCCGGGGGTCGGATACAATGAGCAGTTCTTC | CASSPGVGYNEQFF
- | - | TRBJ2-7 | TRBV20-1 | TGCAGTGCTACCATAGAGCACGAGCAGTACTTC | CSATIEHEQYF
- | - | TRBJ2-3 | TRBV4-1 | TGCGCCAGCAGCCATCCCTACACAGATACGCAGTATTTT | CASSHPYTDTQYF
- | - | TRBJ2-7 | TRBV6-9 | TGTGCCAGCAGTTATTCGGGGTATCCCGCCTACGAGCAGTACTTC | CASSYSGYPAYEQYF
- | - | TRBJ1-1 | TRBV28 | TGTGCCAGCAACAATTTGGCCCCAGCGAGGGCTTTCTTT | CASNNLAPARAFF
- | TRBD2 | TRBJ2-1 | TRBV28 | TGTGCCAGCAGTTTGGGGGGGAGCGCAGGGAGGGCCAATGAGCAGTTCTTC | CASSLGGSAGRANEQFF
- | - | TRBJ1-1 | TRBV11-1 | TGTGCCAGCAGCCCCAGACAGGCGATGAACACTGAAGCTTTCTTT | CASSPRQAMNTEAFF
- | - | TRBJ1-5 | TRBV7-8 | TGTGCCAGCAGCCCACTTGGGGTGAGCAATCAGCCCCAGCATTTT | CASSPLGVSNQPQHF
- | TRBD2 | TRBJ2-4 | TRBV6-6 | TGTGCCAGCAAAAAGACTAGCGAGCCATCCATCGGCATTCAGTACTTC | CASKKTSEPSIGIQYF
- | - | TRBJ1-6 | TRBV6-5 | TGTGCCAGCACTCAGCGGACAGCGAATTCACCCCTCCACTTT | CASTQRTANSPLHF
- | - | TRBJ2-1 | TRBV7-8 | TGTGCCAGCAGCTTAGCGGGGGTGGGTAGTTTCGGGGAGCAGTTCTTC | CASSLAGVGSFGEQFF
- | TRBD2 | TRBJ2-3 | TRBV29-1 | TGCAGCGTTGACCGGCGGGAGCCCGATACGCAGTATTTT | CSVDRREPDTQYF
- | - | TRBJ1-1 | TRBV18 | TGTGCCAGCTCACCAGGCAGCCGAGCTTTCTTT | CASSPGSRAFF